Included here is one T cell receptor beta chain sequence, with context. In this sample, this clonotype turned up a few times. Its target antigen remains unknown. The input lacks base qualities; no much larger clone sits a single base away. CDR1 and CDR2 are drawn from the germline V gene (reference sequence): SEHNR, FQNEAQ. Deletion took 5 bases off V and 7 bases off J, with a span of 12 bases between the germline ends. The CDR3 holds 12 amino acids from the cysteine to the phenylalanine. Only CDR3 DNA remains: 36 bases, in frame from the first base. The sample originates from a study of Graves' ophthalmopathy and Graves' hyperthyroidism (dated by TCRdb to 2017 to 2018). The study in broad terms: Peripheral blood was collected at initial diagnosis, before any treatment. The study used TCR beta repertoire signatures to distinguish Graves' ophthalmopathy from Graves' hyperthyroidism and to predict progression to ophthalmopathy. For independent validation, a separate cohort was made up of fewer than 20 hyperthyroidism patients plus 17 patients who later progressed from hyperthyroidism to ophthalmopathy. In total, around 140 blood samples were TCR-sequenced: 40 to 45 ophthalmopathy, some 75 hyperthyroidism and roughly 17 hyperthyroidism-to-ophthalmopathy patients. Following sampling, methimazole starting at 30 mg daily was administered to hyperthyroidism patients, and high-dose intravenous methylprednisolone was administered to ophthalmopathy patients. To explore V-J signatures distinguishing ophthalmopathy from hyperthyroidism, a discovery set of about a hundred patients (around 44 ophthalmopathy, 55 to 60 stable hyperthyroidism) was enrolled. The roughly 91 discovery patients were randomly split 7:3 into training and test sets. In over 5 hyperthyroidism patients, the T-cell repertoires found in thyroid tissue were compared with those found in blood. Beyond this particular receptor, the publication reports: Among expanded thyroid clonotypes with frequency above 0.001, most also showed up in blood, which suggests that blood repertoires may reflect the thyroid immune response. In cross-validation, the 13-signature model distinguished ophthalmopathy from stable hyperthyroidism with about 87% sensitivity and around 81% specificity, and in the test set the corresponding values were around 78% and 73%. Sample size was not statistically predetermined, and group allocation was not concealed from the investigators. In validation, the model predicted ophthalmopathy progression with about 70% sensitivity and roughly 72% specificity; eleven to twelve predicted patients were CT-confirmed with GO in a median of about 6.2 months.

Stable hyperthyroidism was defined as no progression to ophthalmopathy within 18 months of follow-up. The hyperthyroidism patients were 18 to 65 years old and newly diagnosed, with a disease duration of less than 2 months. Patients were excluded if they had other autoimmune diseases, uncontrolled infections, pregnancy or lactation. Clinical symptoms, serum thyroxine, TRAb, thyroid ultrasound and orbital computed tomography formed the basis of the diagnosis. Ficoll-Paque density gradient centrifugation was used to isolate PBMCs from around 10 ml of fresh peripheral blood. Total RNA was extracted with Trizol reagent and quality-checked on an Agilent 2100 Bioanalyzer. TCR beta CDR3 regions were amplified from RNA transcripts for repertoire sequencing. The first round was an RT-PCR using HTBI primers with the Qiagen OneStep RT-PCR kit, and this first round was followed by a second-round multiplex PCR, then size selection and purification. Libraries were sequenced paired-end with 100 bp reads on an Illumina HiSeq2000. Turning to the authors' computational methods: SOAPnuke was used to process the reads, removing any read that contained adapters or uncalled bases, had a mean Phred below 15, or lacked an exact match to the constant primer or identifier. COPE v1.2.5 was used to merge high-quality paired reads. Each unique nucleotide sequence was treated as a clonotype, and MiTCR v1.1 was used to align the clonotypes to the IMGT TRB V, D and J references. The analysis was limited to V-J combinations with a frequency above 0.0001, which together covered just over 98% of the repertoires. A TCR clonal expansion and chaos score per V-J combination was defined as the ratio of F50 clonal expansion to chaos observed in the TCRdist matrix. Welch's t-statistics and random forest were used to reduce features to about a dozen V-J combinations, which were fed into a naive Bayes classifier. The similarity between thyroid and blood repertoires was quantified using the Morisita-Horn index. The public reads were quality trimmed at Q25 with fastp and then assembled into clones with MiXCR by TCRdb, keeping productive beta chains. Merged by CDR3 protein, the rows form single entries marked with the most common genes and DNA. The V and J calls were determined by TCRdb, not by the authors. This sample comprises over 500,000 distinct CDR3 sequences, around a fifth of them detected only once. The ten largest clones add up to more than 5.5% of the sample.

The rearranged segments are TRBV7-9 and TRBJ2-7; too little of a D gene remains to name it. This receptor was obtained from a woman between 18 and 30 years old with stable Graves' hyperthyroidism. Some clones in this sample may be carry-over from other donors' samples. Donor details come from another sample of the same person, matched by shared clones. Sequenced input: peripheral blood. The DNA is TGTGCCAGCAGCCAGTACACCCTTGAGCAGTACTTC. This translates into CASSQYTLEQYF.